Below, 30 T cell receptor beta chains from the same sample are listed, as sequenced in a study of tissue T cells after allogeneic stem cell transplantation. Sample time point: mouse harvest day 7 after allogeneic transplant. Mouse grafts combined 10^7 T-cell-depleted bone marrow cells with 10^6 splenic CD5+ T cells. The table came from immunoSEQ multiplex PCR; TCRdb's copy has only in-frame clones and leaves some out. The repertoire holds thousands of clones, with approximately 50% as singletons. Sequencing input: gut tissue. These receptors were collected from a female BALB/c mouse given C57BL/6 T cells with graft-versus-host disease after an allogeneic hematopoietic cell transplant.

With respect to this clone: The genes and germline here are from mouse. The read terminates 1 residue ahead of where the CDR3 ends, so the germline J gene completes it. This sequence joins TRBV26 and TRBJ2-5; D may be TRBD1 (5 bases). The CDR3 length is 13 residues. With 0 bases removed from V and 5 bases from J, the gap between germline ends came to 6 bases. Looked up from germline, CDR1 is KGHPV and CDR2 is FQNQEV (reference sequence). CDR3 sequence: CASSLSGVDTQYF. CDR3 DNA (partial): TGTGCCAGCAGTCTGTCAGGGGTAGACACCCAGTAC.

On this clone: All gene names here are mouse names. The CDR3 goes on 1 residue after the read ends, and that part is filled in from the germline J gene. The chain employs TRBV26 and TRBJ2-2, with unresolved D. The CDR3 totals 14 residues. Per the germline V gene, CDR1 is KGHPV and CDR2 is FQNQEV (reference sequence). The V gene lost 6 bases and the J gene lost 0 bases, with 8 bases spanning the gap. The chain's CDR3 is CASRRPANTGQLYF. Incomplete CDR3 DNA: TGTGCCAGCAGACGACCCGCAAACACCGGGCAGCTCTAC.

This clone appeared a few times. The gene names here belong to mouse. The sequence runs out 1 residue before the end of the CDR3; the remainder is reconstructed from the germline J gene. The chain uses TRBV20 and TRBJ2-1; D tentatively reads TRBD1 or TRBD2 (5 bases each). Germline V CDR1 and CDR2: GFQATS, STVNSAI. The CDR3 sequence is 13 residues long. The V gene lost 1 base and the J gene lost 3 bases, with 7 bases spanning the gap. This chain's CDR3 is CGARAGAYAEQFF. The part of the CDR3 DNA that was read is TGTGGTGCTAGGGCCGGGGCCTATGCTGAGCAGTTC.

With respect to this clone: Genes and germline are mouse. The covered CDR3 bases are TGTGCCAGCAGCCAAGAGGGAGCTGCCACCTTGTAC. Protein: CASSQEGAATLY. The whole CDR3 protein is CASSQEGAATLYF. This chain links TRBV2 with TRBJ2-4; D unresolved. The DNA ends 1 residue before the CDR3 does, and the rest of the CDR3 is filled in from the germline J gene. V was pared by 0 bases and J by 8 bases, with 9 bases between. CDR1 LGHNA and CDR2 YSYQKL come from the germline V gene. This CDR3 is built from 13 residues.

Regarding this clone: The gene names here belong to mouse. Coverage ceases 1 residue before the CDR3 finishes, and the germline J gene fills in the end. This rearrangement joins TRBV26 to TRBJ1-1; 11 bases map to TRBD1. Per germline, CDR1 KGHPV and CDR2 FQNQEV (reference sequence). This CDR3 contains 14 residues. The V and J ends lost 4 bases and 3 bases, in that order; junction bases with no gene match: 1. The covered CDR3 bases are TGTGCCAGCAGTCGGACAGGGGGCGACACAGAAGTCTTC. It is translated as CASSRTGGDTEVF. In full, the CDR3 reads CASSRTGGDTEVFF.

Remarks on this clone: Gene names denote mouse genes. The CDR3 end falls 1 residue outside the read, so it is completed with the germline J gene. V usage is TRBV12-2 and J usage is TRBJ1-3, with a possible D match to TRBD1 (5 bases). This CDR3 has 14 residues. V lost 0 bases, J lost 4 bases, and 9 bases lay in between. Germline CDR1 is SGHLS and CDR2 is HYDKME. CDR3 region: CASSLVGTGNTLYF. The part of the CDR3 DNA that was read is TGTGCCAGCTCTCTCGTGGGGACCGGAAATACGCTCTAT.

Remarks on this clone: Mouse names are used for the genes. With the read ending 1 residue before the CDR3 end, the germline J gene is used to fill in that end. The chain recombines TRBV3 with TRBJ1-1; TRBD1 aligns across 8 bases. The V segment lost 5 bases and the J segment 4 bases; nucleotides outside the gene matches: 9. From germline, CDR1 is SNHLY and CDR2 FYNGKV (reference sequence). The CDR3 totals 15 residues. CDR3 in amino acids: CASSAGTGRGTEVFF. The CDR3 bases that were read are TGTGCCAGCAGCGCCGGGACAGGAAGGGGCACAGAAGTCTTC.

The table lists this clone with a count of one. The genes and germline here are from mouse. The CDR3 sequence: CGARVRTGNTEVFF. Partial CDR3 DNA: TGTGGTGCTAGGGTTCGGACAGGGAACACAGAAGTCTTC. J is TRBJ1-1 and V is TRBV20; TRBD1 aligns across 7 bases. The read terminates 1 residue before the CDR3 end, so the remaining end is supplied by the germline J gene. The length of the CDR3 is 14 residues. V was pared by 1 base and J by 1 base, with 3 bases of the junction left unmatched. CDR1 and CDR2 from the germline V gene are GFQATS and STVNSAI.

With regard to this clone: Each gene name is a mouse one. The observed sequence ends 1 residue before the CDR3 terminus, with the missing tail filled in from the germline J gene. V usage is TRBV5 and J usage is TRBJ2-3; D is undetermined. The germline V and J ends were trimmed by 1 base and 0 bases, with 2 bases remaining between them. Germline values: CDR1 LGHNA, CDR2 YNLKQL (reference sequence). This CDR3 has 13 residues. Partial CDR3 DNA: TGTGCCAGCAGCCAAGTAAGTGCAGAAACGCTGTAT. It specifies CASSQVSAETLY. The entire CDR3 reads CASSQVSAETLYF.

Of note for this clone: Mouse gene names and germline throughout. The read halts 1 residue ahead of the CDR3 end, with the missing end drawn from the germline J gene. The V call is TRBV16, the J call TRBJ2-7, with TRBD1 matching over 10 bases. The trim removed 3 bases at V and 3 bases at J, leaving 5 bases unmatched. The CDR3 contains 15 residues. Germline V gene sequence: CDR1 SGHSA, CDR2 FRNQAP. CDR3 in amino acids: CASSLPGQGFYEQYF. CDR3 DNA, as far as it was read: TGTGCAAGCAGCTTGCCGGGACAGGGGTTCTATGAACAGTAC.

This clone was seen only a few times. The gene names here belong to mouse. From the germline J gene comes the end of the CDR3, since the read stops 1 residue before it. The chain is built from TRBV4 and TRBJ2-1; 9 bases line up with TRBD2. Germline-derived CDR1 and CDR2 are LGHDT and YNNKQL (reference sequence). The CDR3 totals 14 residues. V gave up 4 bases and J gave up 3 bases; unmatched junction bases: 1. CDR3 loop: CASSLTGGYAEQFF. The CDR3 DNA, read in part, is TGTGCCAGCAGCTTGACTGGGGGCTATGCTGAGCAGTTC.

A remark on this clone: The germline and genes are mouse ones. The CDR3 end falls 1 residue outside the read, so it is completed with the germline J gene. The chain employs TRBV5 and TRBJ2-3; D unclear. V was clipped by 4 bases and J by 0 bases, with 11 bases between them. Germline V CDR1 and CDR2: LGHNA, YNLKQL (reference sequence). The CDR3 totals 15 residues. CDR3 sequence: CASSPRQASAETLYF. CDR3 DNA (partial): TGTGCCAGCAGCCCCCGCCAGGCTAGTGCAGAAACGCTGTAT.

This clone was counted between two and nine times. All gene names here are mouse names. The read ends 1 residue before the CDR3 terminus; that terminus is restored from the germline J gene. The chain carries TRBV31 and TRBJ2-1; possibly TRBD2 for D (5 bases). Trimming stripped 0 bases from V and 0 bases from J, with 6 bases between. Germline V CDR1 and CDR2: GKSSPN, SITVG. This CDR3 has 14 residues. CDR3: CAWSLGVNYAEQFF. Partial CDR3 DNA: TGTGCCTGGAGTCTTGGGGTTAACTATGCTGAGCAGTTC.

Only a few counts were recorded for this clone. Gene names and germline refer to mouse. Read coverage stops 1 residue before the CDR3 terminus; the germline J gene supplies the remainder. The V gene is TRBV26, the J gene TRBJ1-6; tentatively, D is TRBD1 (5 bases). TRBJ1-6 is known as an ORF, though its function is uncertain. This CDR3 contains 13 residues. Per the germline V gene, CDR1 is KGHPV and CDR2 is FQNQEV (reference sequence). The V end was cut by 4 bases, the J end by 8 bases, with 9 bases between. The CDR3 loop reads CASSPRGHSPLYF. Incomplete CDR3 DNA: TGTGCCAGCAGTCCGAGGGGCCATTCGCCCCTCTAC.

In regard to this clone: All gene names here are mouse names. From the germline J gene comes the end of the CDR3, since the read stops 1 residue before it. The rearrangement uses TRBV12-1 and TRBJ1-3; D ambiguous. CDR3 length: 14 residues. Looked up from germline, CDR1 is SGHSN and CDR2 is HYEKVE. The germline V and J ends were trimmed by 0 bases and 0 bases, with 5 bases remaining between them. The CDR3 protein is CASSLGDSGNTLYF. CDR3 bases read: TGTGCCAGCTCTCTCGGGGATTCTGGAAATACGCTCTAT.

Comments on this clone: Gene names follow the mouse nomenclature. The sequence runs out 1 residue before the end of the CDR3; the remainder is reconstructed from the germline J gene. The chain employs TRBV26 and TRBJ2-3; D is perhaps TRBD1 (5 bases). V gave up 6 bases and J gave up 0 bases, with 13 bases separating them. The length of the CDR3 is 15 residues. Germline-derived CDR1 and CDR2 are KGHPV and FQNQEV (reference sequence). CDR3 protein: CASSRQILSAETLYF. Partial CDR3 DNA: TGTGCCAGCAGCAGACAGATACTTAGTGCAGAAACGCTGTAT. The entire variable domain, with the rest obtained from reference TRBV26 and TRBJ2-3, is as follows: NSKVIQTPRYLVKGQGQKAKMRCIPEKGHPVVFWYQQNKNNEFKFLINFQNQEVLQQIDMTEKRFSAECPSNSPCSLEIQSSEAGDSALYLCASSRQILSAETLYFGSGTRLTVL.

As to this clone: The germline and genes are mouse ones. The read ends 1 residue early relative to the CDR3; the germline J gene fills the gap. V and J are TRBV15 and TRBJ1-3; D is possibly TRBD1 (5 bases). Germline V CDR1 and CDR2: SGHND, FRSKSL. The CDR3 has 14 amino acids. Trimming took 3 bases from V and 2 from J, leaving 8 bases between them. The CDR3 DNA, read in part, is TGTGCCAGCAGTTTGGGGGTGACTGGAAATACGCTCTAT. Its translation is CASSLGVTGNTLY. The whole CDR3 is CASSLGVTGNTLYF.

Details on this clone: Gene and germline names: mouse. The read comes to an end 1 residue before the CDR3 does, leaving the germline J gene to fill in the end. The chain employs TRBV4 and TRBJ2-7, with TRBD2 matching over 14 bases. The V gene's germline CDR1 is LGHDT and CDR2 YNNKQL (reference sequence). This CDR3 has 15 amino acids. V gave up 4 bases and J gave up 7 bases; unmatched junction bases: 6. The part of the CDR3 DNA that was read is TGTGCCAGCAGCTCCGGGACTGGGGGGGCGAGGGAACAGTAC. It yields the protein CASSSGTGGAREQY. The CDR3 as a whole reads CASSSGTGGAREQYF.

This clone turned up a few times. Germline and genes: mouse. This same CDR3 is encoded by further DNA sequences in the sample. The covered CDR3 bases are TGTGCCAGCAGCTTGGGGACAGCCAACGAAAGATTATTT. This translates into CASSLGTANERLF. The full CDR3 sequence reads CASSLGTANERLFF. The chain recombines TRBV3 with TRBJ1-4; 7 nucleotides agree with TRBD1. Read sequence stops 1 residue before the CDR3 end, and the germline J gene provides the missing end. Trimming removed 3 bases from V and 3 bases from J; junction bases left unmatched: 1. Germline-derived CDR1 and CDR2 are SNHLY and FYNGKV (reference sequence). This CDR3 is built from 14 residues.

As regards this clone: The genes are named according to mouse. The CDR3 loop is CASSLGRQTYEQYF. CDR3 bases read: TGTGCCAGCAGTCTGGGGAGACAAACCTATGAACAGTAC. The chain has TRBV26 and TRBJ2-7; D uncertain. The read terminates 1 residue before the CDR3 end, so the remaining end is supplied by the germline J gene. The CDR3 has 14 residues. Trimming cost V 2 bases and J 2 bases, with 10 bases left between them. The V gene's germline CDR1 is KGHPV and CDR2 FQNQEV (reference sequence).

This clone is categorized as medium-sized (0.01 to 0.1%). Gene names and germline refer to mouse. The CDR3 here is CTCSGNAEQFF. CDR3 DNA (partial): TGCACCTGCAGTGGTAATGCTGAGCAGTTC. The chain joins TRBV1 to TRBJ2-1; D gene ambiguous. The read finishes 1 residue shy of the CDR3 end, and the germline J gene is used to complete it. The V gene's germline CDR1 is NSQYPW and CDR2 LRSPGD (reference sequence). The CDR3 is 11 residues long. Trimming removed 4 bases from V and 5 bases from J, with 3 bases in between.

By its share, this clone is medium-sized (0.01 to 0.1%). Mouse names are used for the genes. The read comes to an end 1 residue before the CDR3 does, leaving the germline J gene to fill in the end. V and J are TRBV3 and TRBJ1-4, with TRBD1 matching over 7 bases. V gave up 4 bases and J gave up 4 bases; unmatched junction bases: 3. The CDR3 totals 14 residues. The germline CDR1 and CDR2 sequences are SNHLY and FYNGKV (reference sequence). The CDR3 sequence is CASSSGTDNERLFF. The sequenced part of the CDR3 DNA is TGTGCCAGCAGCTCCGGGACAGACAACGAAAGATTATTT. The whole variable domain, filled in from reference TRBV3 and TRBJ1-4, reads GPKVLQIPSHQIIDMGQMVTLNCDPVSNHLYFYWYKQILGQQMEFLVNFYNGKVMEKSKLFKDQFSVERPDGSYFTLKIQPTALEDSAVYFCASSSGTDNERLFFGHGTKLSVL.

For this clone: All gene names here are mouse names. The sequenced part of the CDR3 DNA is TGCACCTGCAGTGCCTATGCTGAGCAGTTC. Encoded protein: CTCSAYAEQF. The CDR3 in full is CTCSAYAEQFF. This chain joins TRBV1 and TRBJ2-1; no reliable D call. The CDR3 end lies 1 residue beyond the end of the read and is filled in from the germline J gene. This CDR3 spans 11 amino acids. Per the germline V gene, CDR1 is NSQYPW and CDR2 is LRSPGD (reference sequence). Trimming stripped 3 bases from V and 3 bases from J, with 0 bases between.

This clone was seen a few times. The gene symbols are mouse symbols. CDR3 protein: CASSQGSQNTLYF. The DNA read from the CDR3 is TGTGCCAGCAGTCAGGGTAGTCAAAACACCTTGTAC. This sequence joins TRBV26 and TRBJ2-4; D is undetermined. The read terminates 1 residue ahead of where the CDR3 ends, so the germline J gene completes it. V was shortened by 4 bases and J by 0 bases, with 5 bases between the two germline ends. The germline CDR1 and CDR2 sequences are KGHPV and FQNQEV (reference sequence). There are 13 residues in the CDR3.

With regard to this clone: Gene names are the mouse ones. The read is 1 residue too short to cover the CDR3 end, so that end is filled in from the germline J gene. This chain links TRBV23 with TRBJ1-5; TRBD1 reflects the table's D call only, with no check against the DNA. Germline V gene lookup returns CDR1 KGHTA and CDR2 FQNQQP. The CDR3 consists of 14 residues. This CDR3 is CSSSQQGSNQAPLF. The part of the CDR3 DNA that was read is TGCTCCAGCAGTCAACAGGGTTCCAACCAGGCTCCGCTT.

To note about this clone: Germline and genes here are mouse. Read data end 1 residue before the CDR3 end; the end is taken from the germline J gene. The rearrangement uses TRBV19 and TRBJ2-7; 10 nucleotides agree with TRBD1. The germline V gene has CDR1 FNHDT and CDR2 SITEND (reference sequence). Trimming took 4 bases from V and 2 from J; bases not matched to a gene: 3. The CDR3 contains 14 residues. The CDR3 loop reads CASSPTGGTYEQYF. The covered CDR3 bases are TGTGCCAGCAGTCCGACAGGGGGCACCTATGAACAGTAC.

About this clone itself: The germline and genes are mouse ones. The CDR3 goes on 1 residue after the read ends, and that part is filled in from the germline J gene. The chain uses TRBV16 and TRBJ2-4; the D is unclear. Germline V gives CDR1 SGHSA, CDR2 FRNQAP. Trimming shortened V by 0 bases and J by 0 bases, and 7 bases separated the two germline ends. The CDR3 length is 15 residues. The CDR3 loop is CASSLDRPSQNTLYF. CDR3 bases read: TGTGCAAGCAGCTTAGATCGGCCTAGTCAAAACACCTTGTAC.

Comments on this clone: These gene names are mouse names. Sequencing ends 1 residue short of the CDR3 end; the germline J gene provides the rest. This chain uses TRBV20 with TRBJ1-1; unclear D gene. This CDR3 has 12 residues. Trimming removed 1 base from V and 0 bases from J, with 3 bases in between. CDR1 GFQATS and CDR2 STVNSAI come from the germline V gene. The sequenced part of the CDR3 DNA is TGTGGTGCTAGGGCAACAAACACAGAAGTCTTC. Translating gives CGARATNTEVF. From start to end, the CDR3 is CGARATNTEVFF. The full variable domain, with the rest looked up from reference TRBV20 and TRBJ1-1, is GALVYQYPRRTICKSGTSMRMECQAVGFQATSVAWYRQSPQKTFELIALSTVNSAIKYEQNFTQEKFPISHPNLSFSSMTVLNAYLEDRGLYLCGARATNTEVFFGKGTRLTVV.

Points on this clone: Gene names and germline match the mouse. The CDR3 goes on 1 residue after the read ends, and that part is filled in from the germline J gene. The chain recombines TRBV26 with TRBJ2-3; 11 nucleotides agree with TRBD1. Germline V CDR1 and CDR2: KGHPV, FQNQEV (reference sequence). CDR3 size: 16 residues. Trimming at V came to 4 bases and at J to 3 bases, leaving 6 bases not matched to a gene. This CDR3 is CASSHGQGAGAETLYF. CDR3 DNA, as far as it was read: TGTGCCAGCAGTCACGGACAGGGGGCGGGAGCAGAAACGCTGTAT.

To note about this clone: Gene names and germline match the mouse. The read terminates 1 residue ahead of where the CDR3 ends, so the germline J gene completes it. The V and J genes are TRBV29 and TRBJ1-6; D gene uncertain. TRBJ1-6 is marked as an open reading frame, function uncertain. Trimming pared 5 bases from V and 7 bases from J, leaving 3 bases between. This CDR3 is 11 amino acids long. The germline V gene encodes CDR1 MSHET and CDR2 SYDVDS. The CDR3 is CASSGNSPLYF. CDR3 bases read: TGTGCTAGCAGTGGGAATTCGCCCCTCTAC.